This is a list of T cell receptor beta chains from one sample in a study of response to subunit inactivated influenza vaccine. Each CDR3 protein is one row after TCRdb ran MiXCR on the RT-PCR reads. The repertoire includes about 700,000 distinct CDR3 sequences, 11% to 15% of them detected once, and 7.5% to 8% sits in the top ten. Material: PBMCs from blood, obtained 14 days before vaccination. The receptors were sampled from a man between 45 and 60 years old who received an inactivated influenza vaccine. Both conserved end residues are part of each CDR3. A D gene is named only where the DNA matches it firmly. Expanded clones get a size class; other rows say once, few or many, or leave the size out.

TGCAGTGCTAGAGATAGCGGTCCCCGTGGGAATGAGCAGTTCTTC	CSARDSGPRGNEQFF	-	many	TRBV20-1	TRBJ2-1
TGCAGCGTTCTTCTAGCGGCCGCAACCGCCCAGTACTTC	CSVLLAAATAQYF	TRBD2	-	TRBV29-1	TRBJ2-7
TGTGCCAGCTCACCACGGACAGGGGGCAACTATGGCTACACCTTC	CASSPRTGGNYGYTF	TRBD1	many	TRBV18	TRBJ1-2
TGTGCCAGCAGTGAGGGACAGGGACCCTTCCTGGCGACCCAGTACTTC	CASSEGQGPFLATQYF	TRBD1	-	TRBV6-1	TRBJ2-5
TGTGCCACCAGCAGAGATGGGACTAGCCACACAGATACGCAGTATTTT	CATSRDGTSHTDTQYF	TRBD2	many	TRBV15	TRBJ2-3
TGTGCCAGCTGCGGGACGACCTACAATGAGCAGTTCTTC	CASCGTTYNEQFF	-	few	TRBV7-4	TRBJ2-1
TGTGCCAGCAGCCCCCCTCTCGGGAACGGGGAGCTGTTTTTT	CASSPPLGNGELFF	-	many	TRBV7-9	TRBJ2-2
TGCGCCAGCAGCTTGGCAGGGGCGCGGACCTACGAGCAGTACTTC	CASSLAGARTYEQYF	-	many	TRBV5-1	TRBJ2-7
TGTGCCAGCAGCCTCGGGACAAGTCAATCACCCCTCCACTTT	CASSLGTSQSPLHF	-	many	TRBV2	TRBJ1-6
TGTGCCAGCAGTAGAGGGGGGTCCGGCTACGAGCAGTACTTC	CASSRGGSGYEQYF	-	-	TRBV27	TRBJ2-7
TGTGCCAGCAGCTTAGATGGGGCAGGGCGTGGAACCGGGGAGCTGTTTTTT	CASSLDGAGRGTGELFF	-	-	TRBV11-2	TRBJ2-2
TGTGCCAGCAGTTTAGGCGCGGGAGGAAGCGAGCAGTACTTC	CASSLGAGGSEQYF	TRBD2	few	TRBV28	TRBJ2-7
TGTGCCAGCAGCGTAGAGGGGACGGCGGAAGAGACCCAGTACTTC	CASSVEGTAEETQYF	-	many	TRBV9	TRBJ2-5
TGTGCCATCAATACAGGGGGTGACACCGGGGAGCTGTTTTTT	CAINTGGDTGELFF	TRBD1	-	TRBV10-3	TRBJ2-2
TGTGCCATCAGTCCCTCGGACAAGTCCTACGAGCAGTACTTC	CAISPSDKSYEQYF	-	many	TRBV10-3	TRBJ2-7